This section outlines one T cell receptor beta chain sequence together with its context. It lacks a known antigen. Base qualities are not provided; no much larger clone lies one nucleotide away. The data belong to a study of blood T cell repertoires in COVID-19 (dated by TCRdb to the early 2020s). As for the study more broadly: Samples from collaborators originated in the United States, Italy and Spain and spanned both the acute and convalescent phases of COVID-19. Samples came from the ongoing ImmuneRACE study (first 160 participants) plus 1,254 subjects from 6 global collaborators. Where HLA class I and class II types were available, the types were taken from metadata supplied by the sample provider, not from assay-based typing. The material from the prospective study consisted of cDNA or gDNA derived from T cells, B-cell-depleted T cells, or PBMCs. Sample metadata almost always included a de-identified subject ID, COVID-19 status, age in years and sex. Subjects who had been exposed to COVID-19, were actively infected with it, or had recovered from it provided the deeply sampled blood TCRbeta repertoires that made up the dataset. The repertoires were released in a freely available public database meant as a resource for research on the immune response to SARS-CoV-2. Results the study describes overall, beyond this receptor: How much clinical and demographic metadata was included differed by source and by participant, and the metadata was provided uncurated.

Whole blood was collected in K2EDTA tubes by collaborating institutions according to the institutions' own protocols. For TCRbeta analysis, collaborators shipped samples as frozen whole blood, isolated PBMCs, or DNA extracted from either of those sample types. TCRbeta CDR3 regions were amplified from genomic DNA by means of the immunoSEQ Assay, a bias-controlled multiplex PCR. Under the source paper's analysis protocol: Within the assay, amplification of reference gene primers was used to estimate how many nucleated cells each sample contained. To quantify the absolute abundance of each unique TCRbeta CDR3 rearrangement, sequence reads were collapsed and filtered. For each sample, productive Simpson clonality was calculated by taking the square root of Simpson's diversity index across productive rearrangements. TCRdb mirrors the immuneACCESS table, restricted to in-frame sequences. Some clones are absent from its copies; in checked studies, under half trace to an unresolved V gene, and the reason for the others is unknown. Clonal size and the V and J genes are those of that table, whereas D and trimming came from the DNA. The sample table contains about 150,000 clones; only one count was recorded for about four fifths of them. Approximately 13% of the sample comes from the top ten.

The CDR3 spans 17 residues, from the cysteine through the phenylalanine. The read is trimmed to its CDR3 DNA, 51 bases read in frame from base 1. Clipping removes 4 bases from V and 2 bases from J, with 10 as the unmatched junction base count. According to the germline V gene (reference sequence), CDR1 reads LNHNV and CDR2 reads YYDKDF. The sample was peripheral blood. The clonotype was recovered from a woman aged 80 or older with acute or convalescent COVID-19. In this chain, TRBV15 is recombined with TRBJ2-5; TRBD1 agrees with 10 junctional bases. The DNA sequence reads TGTGCCACCAGCATCCGGGACAGGGGCTTCCAACAAGAGACCCAGTACTTC. This gives the protein CATSIRDRGFQQETQYF.